The sequence of this T cell receptor beta chain was determined in a study of vaccination effects on CD4 cells after COVID-19. Across the whole study: Cultures used roughly 2 million PBMC per well, approximately 10 IU/ml IL-2 and roughly 10 ug/ml peptides. Study-wide results and limits: Late in the post-vaccination period, infection-induced and vaccine-induced clones underwent marked clonal contraction. Convalescent patients were scarce in the study, and it lacked early post-infection timepoints.

The protocol was immunoSEQ multiplex PCR, while the TCRdb copy is restricted to in-frame clones and leaves out a portion. The table lists about 76,000 clones, roughly three quarters of them singletons, with about 2% in the top ten. Cultured cells yielded isolated CD4+ T cells after 10 days. CDR1 and CDR2 (germline): SGHRS, YFSETQ. This CDR3 is built from 15 residues. The junction had 3 bases not matched to a gene; V was cut back by 0 bases and J by 7 bases. Remarks on this clone: Its matching antigen is unknown.

The receptor comes from a human donor who received a COVID-19 vaccine. The rearrangement uses TRBV5-1 and TRBJ2-3, with TRBD2 matching over 12 bases. The specimen was CD4+ T cells from PBMCs cultured without peptide, collected before COVID-19 vaccination. CDR3 sequence reads: CASSLGTSGEYTQYF. For the CDR3, the DNA is TGCGCCAGCAGCTTGGGGACTAGCGGGGAGTATACGCAGTATTTT. Variable domain in full (rest from reference TRBV5-1 and TRBJ2-3): KAGVTQTPRYLIKTRGQQVTLSCSPISGHRSVSWYQQTPGQGLQFLFEYFSETQRNKGNFPGRFSGRQFSNSRSEMNVSTLELGDSALYLCASSLGTSGEYTQYFGPGTRLTVL.